Shown below are 5 T cell receptor beta chains from a single sample sequenced in a study of T cells in Graves' hyperthyroidism and ophthalmopathy. Amplification of TCR beta CDR3 regions was performed using RNA transcripts as template. The TCR CDR3 was amplified in a first-round RT-PCR using the HTBI primer set. TCRdb re-derived calls from the multiplex PCR reads in MiXCR, one entry per CDR3 protein. Seen here are about 380,000 distinct CDR3 sequences, about 14% observed once, and the top ten hold about 19%. Source material: blood. The receptor source for this set is a woman in her twenties or thirties with Graves' ophthalmopathy.

This clonotype was counted at least ten times. The V call is TRBV5-1, the J call TRBJ2-1, with D perhaps matching TRBD1 or TRBD2 (6 bases each). This CDR3 is 17 amino acids long. V lost 6 bases, J lost 3 bases, and 22 bases lay in between. The germline CDR1 and CDR2 sequences are SGHRS and YFSETQ. CDR3 coding DNA: TGCGCCAGCAACCTCGGAGGGCGCGAGGACAGCTACAATGAGCAGTTCTTC. It specifies CASNLGGREDSYNEQFF.

This clonotype occurred many times. The gene calls are TRBV5-1 and TRBJ2-3, with D uncertain. Trimming pared 3 bases from V and 6 bases from J, leaving 11 bases between. The CDR3 loop spans 13 amino acids. Germline-derived CDR1 and CDR2 are SGHRS and YFSETQ. CDR3 amino acids: CASSSGMADTQYF. Here the CDR3 DNA reads TGCGCCAGCAGCTCTGGAATGGCGGATACGCAGTATTTT.

This clonotype was observed many times. The genes are TRBV30 and TRBJ2-1; D is ambiguous. Trimming shortened V by 2 bases and J by 0 bases, and 11 bases separated the two germline ends. Per germline, CDR1 GTSNPN and CDR2 SVGIG (reference sequence). CDR3 length: 15 residues. CDR3 loop: CAWSKGPTSYNEQFF. The DNA of the CDR3 is TGTGCCTGGAGTAAGGGTCCTACCTCCTACAATGAGCAGTTCTTC.

This clonotype has more than one count but fewer than ten. The chain recombines TRBV5-1 with TRBJ1-3, with D hard to call. V lost 4 bases, J lost 4 bases, and 18 bases lay in between. The CDR3 has 16 amino acids. CDR1 and CDR2 from the germline V gene are SGHRS and YFSETQ. DNA for the CDR3: TGCGCCAGCAGCCAGACACTCAGGAGTACCGGAAACACCATATATTTT. Protein sequence: CASSQTLRSTGNTIYF.

This clonotype was seen at least ten times. This chain links TRBV28 with TRBJ2-1; TRBD1 aligns across 8 bases. V trimming: 5 bases; J trimming: 0 bases; junction bases outside the gene matches: 9. Germline values: CDR1 MDHEN, CDR2 SYDVKM. The CDR3 has 17 amino acids. CDR3 sequence (DNA): TGTGCCAGCAGTGGGACAGGAAGGACGGACTCCTACAATGAGCAGTTCTTC. This sequence encodes CASSGTGRTDSYNEQFF.